This T cell receptor (beta chain) was sequenced in a study of blood T cell repertoires in COVID-19. Whole-study context: COVID-19 samples collected from the United States, Italy and Spain covered acute and convalescent phases.

This clone was detected only once. This CDR3 spans 18 amino acids. Trimming took off 6 bases at V and 4 bases at J, with 24 bases between the two ends. CDR1 LNHDA and CDR2 SQIVND come from the germline V gene (reference sequence). The protocol was immunoSEQ multiplex PCR, while the TCRdb copy is restricted to in-frame clones and leaves out a portion. The repertoire holds 150,000 or so clones, with roughly 90% as singletons. Participants had their cohort set by participant-reported clinical history. What the recovered Cohort 3 donors had was two negative PCRs, clearance, or symptom resolution. The origin of this receptor is a woman aged 45 to 65 who had recovered from COVID-19. The sequenced sample consisted of PBMCs or T cells enriched from blood (not recorded which). The chain uses TRBV19 and TRBJ2-2; weak D call: TRBD2 (7 bases). For the CDR3, the DNA is TGTGCCAGTAGGCCTGGGGGGGGCATTAGTGGTGGCACCGGGGAGCTGTTTTTT. This gives the protein CASRPGGGISGGTGELFF.